The 5 T cell receptor beta chains reported below all come from one sample, sequenced in a study of T cell repertoires in cytomegalovirus infection. TCRdb redid the calling of the reads with MiXCR, one entry per CDR3 protein. This sample has 550,000 to 700,000 distinct CDR3 sequences, with roughly 43% found just once. Their target antigens are unknown. Here the sequenced sample was cultured PBMCs, taken from culture after CMV antigen stimulation. These receptors were obtained from a human donor in good health (CMV status not recorded). Some clones in this sample may be carry-over from other donors' samples.

The chain employs TRBV7-8 and TRBJ1-6; 10 bases match TRBD1. Germline-derived CDR1 and CDR2 are SGHVS and FQNEAQ. V shed 5 bases, J shed 11 bases, and the junction held 6 bases outside the gene matches. This CDR3 spans 14 amino acids. The CDR3 coding sequence is TGTGCCAGCAGCCCTGGGACAGGGGAGACACCCCTCCACTTT. Protein: CASSPGTGETPLHF.

The V call is TRBV28, the J call TRBJ2-3; 10 bases match TRBD1. V shed 5 bases, J shed 3 bases, and the junction held 5 bases outside the gene matches. This CDR3 has 15 residues. Germline CDR1 MDHEN, CDR2 SYDVKM. CDR3 residues: CASSDLGQGTDTQYF. The CDR3 DNA follows: TGTGCCAGCAGTGACTTGGGACAGGGGACAGATACGCAGTATTTT.

The genes are TRBV30 and TRBJ1-2; 9 bases are a match to TRBD1. Unmatched junction bases numbered 9, after V lost 1 base and J lost 6 bases. This CDR3 is built from 15 residues. CDR1 and CDR2 (germline): GTSNPN, SVGIG (reference sequence). The CDR3 sequence: CAWSDLRDREDGYTF. CDR3 bases: TGTGCCTGGAGTGACTTACGGGACAGGGAGGATGGCTACACCTTC.

This clonotype showed up many times. The CDR3 protein is CASSFDRDDTEAFF. Here the CDR3 DNA reads TGTGCCAGCAGCTTTGACAGGGACGACACTGAAGCTTTCTTT. The rearrangement joins TRBV7-2 to TRBJ1-1; 7 bases line up with TRBD1. Per the germline V gene, CDR1 is SGHTA and CDR2 is FQGNSA. J lost 3 bases, V lost 3 bases, and 4 bases had no gene match. The CDR3 spans 14 residues.

This CDR3 reads CASSLDRQLREAFF. In DNA, the CDR3 is TGTGCCAGCAGCTTGGATCGACAGTTACGTGAAGCTTTCTTT. The rearrangement uses TRBV5-5 and TRBJ1-1; D is perhaps TRBD1 (5 bases). The CDR3 spans 14 residues. Trimming left V 0 bases short and J 7 bases short, with 13 bases between. Germline V CDR1 and CDR2: SGHKS, YYEKEE (reference sequence). The variable domain in full, completed from reference TRBV5-5 and TRBJ1-1, reads DAGVTQSPTHLIKTRGQQVTLRCSPISGHKSVSWYQQVLGQGPQFIFQYYEKEERGRGNFPDRFSARQFPNYSSELNVNALLLGDSALYLCASSLDRQLREAFFGQGTRLTVV.